This is a list of T cell receptor beta chains from one sample in a study of T cells in tuberculosis. Sequencing used immunoSEQ multiplex PCR; TCRdb keeps in-frame clones, though not all of them. The sample contains 44,000 or so clones, around 96% of which appear only once. The specimen sequenced was PBMCs. The receptors were sampled from a donor between 10 and 35 years old with latent tuberculosis or without tuberculosis infection. Both conserved end residues are part of each CDR3.

J gene	V gene	CDR3 protein
TRBJ2-7	TRBV5-4	CASSFGQGSYEQYF
TRBJ1-2	TRBV4-1	CASSQDRGAAYYGYTF
TRBJ2-7	TRBV19	CASSTGGTGGSYEQYF
TRBJ2-6	TRBV5-6	CASSLLTGALSGANVLTF
TRBJ2-3	TRBV7-6	CASSLRPSGGSKTDTQYF
TRBJ2-7	TRBV5-8	CASSLGPSSSYEQYF
TRBJ2-7	TRBV19	CASSSEANYEQYF
TRBJ1-6	TRBV7-3	CASSPGLLNSPLHF
TRBJ2-7	TRBV29-1	CSARTGDLYEQYF
TRBJ2-2	TRBV5-1	CASRRQGNTGELFF
TRBJ1-1	TRBV11-2	CASSVPGALLKLNTEAFF